The 2 T cell receptor beta chains reported below all come from one sample, sequenced in a study of control samples from healthy donors and cancer patients. TCRdb keeps only in-frame clones here, not all; method: immunoSEQ multiplex PCR. The sample consists of about 170,000 clones, under 95% of them appearing once. Source material: blood. These receptors all come from a woman in her late teens or twenties in good health.

V gene TRBV6-5 combines with J gene TRBJ1-6; the match to TRBD1 covers 7 bases. Trimming took 6 bases from V and 8 from J; bases not matched to a gene: 7. CDR3 length: 14 amino acids. Germline loops: CDR1 MNHEY, CDR2 SVGAGI. The CDR3 sequence: CASRRQGPDSPLHF. CDR3 coding DNA: TGTGCCAGCAGAAGACAGGGACCTGATTCACCCCTCCACTTT.

V usage is TRBV9 and J usage is TRBJ1-1; D is unclear. This CDR3 is 13 amino acids long. Trimming pared 0 bases from V and 0 bases from J, leaving 3 bases between. CDR1 is SGDLS, CDR2 YYNGEE, per germline. CDR3 loop: CASSVELNTEAFF. CDR3 bases: TGTGCCAGCAGCGTAGAATTGAACACTGAAGCTTTCTTT.